This is a list of T cell receptor beta chains from one sample in a study of blood T cells in healthy people across ages. From the 5' RACE reads, TCRdb called clonotypes with MiXCR, one entry per CDR3 protein. Seen here are 1.5 million to 2 million distinct CDR3 sequences, 28% observed once, and the top ten hold less than 9.5%. Sequencing input: blood. Source of these receptors: a woman under 40 in good health. CDR3s include the opening cysteine and the closing phenylalanine or tryptophan. D genes are given only for firm matches. For some rows the clone size is stated as once, few or many, or as a class when expanded; others skip it.

TRBV20-1	TRBJ1-3	few	NA	TGCAGTGCTCCCGTGCCCGGGGGGGGGACCATATATTTT	CSAPVPGGGTIYF
TRBV18	TRBJ2-5	once	NA	TGTGCCAGCTCACCAACATTCGGTGAGACCCAGTACTTC	CASSPTFGETQYF
TRBV5-1	TRBJ1-1	NA	NA	TGCGCCAGCAGCTCAAACTGGATGAACACTGAAGCTTTCTTT	CASSSNWMNTEAFF
TRBV18	TRBJ1-1	NA	NA	TGTGCCAGCTCACCTATGAACACTGAAGCTTTCTTT	CASSPMNTEAFF
TRBV3-1	TRBJ1-6	few	NA	TGTGCCAGCAGTACCTCGCCAGGGTATAATTCACCCCTCCACTTT	CASSTSPGYNSPLHF
TRBV3-1	TRBJ2-2	once	NA	TGTGCCAGCAGCGCTACGGGAGTCGGGGAGCTGTTTTTT	CASSATGVGELFF
TRBV5-4	TRBJ2-1	NA	NA	TGTGCCAGCAGCCATAGGACGGATCACAATGAGCAGTTCTTC	CASSHRTDHNEQFF
TRBV3-1	TRBJ2-1	NA	TRBD1	TGTGCCAGTAGCCGACCCGGGACAGGGGTCCACAATGAGCAGTTCTTC	CASSRPGTGVHNEQFF
TRBV20-1	TRBJ2-3	few	NA	TGCAGTGCTAGTCCTGGGGCCGCAGATACGCAGTATTTT	CSASPGAADTQYF
TRBV2	TRBJ2-1	NA	TRBD2	TGTGCCAGCGGACGGACTAGCGGGAGGACTGAGCAGTTCTTC	CASGRTSGRTEQFF
TRBV2	TRBJ1-2	once	NA	TGTACCAGGGACGAGGCAGGGGCGTATGGCTACACCTTC	CTRDEAGAYGYTF
TRBV7-2	TRBJ1-2	NA	NA	TGTGCCAGCAGCTACGACCGGGGCCCAGACTATGGCTACACCTTC	CASSYDRGPDYGYTF
TRBV4-3	TRBJ1-1	few	NA	TGCGCCAGCAGCCAAGAAGGTCGAGGGGGGCTCACTGAAGCTTTCTTT	CASSQEGRGGLTEAFF
TRBV27	TRBJ1-5	few	NA	TGTGCCAGCAGCTTACCAGGGTCCGATCAGCCCCAGCATTTT	CASSLPGSDQPQHF
TRBV14	TRBJ2-2	few	NA	TGTGCCAGCAGCCAAGAAATCGGCAGGCGCGGGGAGCTGTTTTTT	CASSQEIGRRGELFF
TRBV27	TRBJ1-2	few	NA	TGTGCCAGCAGTACACAGGGAAGCGGCTACACCTTC	CASSTQGSGYTF
TRBV6-5	TRBJ2-5	NA	TRBD2	TGTGCCAGCCAACTATCGGGGGGGCAAGAGACCCAGTACTTC	CASQLSGGQETQYF
TRBV29-1	TRBJ1-1	NA	NA	TGCAGCGTTGGTTCAACTCAGGGGACTGAAGCTTTCTTT	CSVGSTQGTEAFF
TRBV12-3/TRBV12-4	TRBJ1-1	few	NA	TGTGCCAGCAGTTTATTTTTGGAAGCTTTCTTT	CASSLFLEAFF
TRBV5-1	TRBJ2-3	few	NA	TGCGCCAGCAGCCGGGACGGTGCTAGCACAGATACGCAGTATTTT	CASSRDGASTDTQYF
TRBV20-1	TRBJ1-1	NA	NA	TGCAGTGCTAGATCCCCTGGGAGGAACACTGAAGCTTTCTTT	CSARSPGRNTEAFF
TRBV12-3/TRBV12-4	TRBJ2-3	once	TRBD2	TGTGCCAGCAATTCAAGAGGCGGGAGCGGCGCAGATACGCAGTATTTT	CASNSRGGSGADTQYF
TRBV7-9	TRBJ2-7	NA	TRBD1	TGTGCCAGCAGCCCTCGCCAGGGACAGGGATACGAGCAGTACTTC	CASSPRQGQGYEQYF
TRBV6-5	TRBJ2-7	few	NA	TGTGCCAGCAGTCCCCCCAACGGGGGCCGCTACGAGCAGTACTTC	CASSPPNGGRYEQYF
TRBV18	TRBJ2-4	NA	NA	TGTGCCAGCTCACCACCCCAGCGGGCCAAAAACATTCAGTACTTC	CASSPPQRAKNIQYF
TRBV18	TRBJ1-5	many	TRBD1	TGTGCCAGCTCACCACAGGGGGCAAATCAGCCCCAGCATTTT	CASSPQGANQPQHF
TRBV29-1	TRBJ1-2	few	NA	TGCAGCGTCCCGGAGGGGACTAACTATGGCTACACCTTC	CSVPEGTNYGYTF
TRBV13	TRBJ1-2	once	NA	TGTGCCAGCAGCACCCGCGGGGGAGAACACTATGGCTACACCTTC	CASSTRGGEHYGYTF
TRBV29-1	TRBJ2-7	many	NA	TGCAGCGTAAAGGGACAACCCGAGCAGTACTTC	CSVKGQPEQYF
TRBV12-3/TRBV12-4	TRBJ2-3	few	TRBD2	TGTGCCAGCAGGGTTAGCGGGGGGAAGTCTAGCACAGATACGCAGTATTTT	CASRVSGGKSSTDTQYF
TRBV9	TRBJ2-3	few	TRBD1	TGTGCCAGCAGCCTTCCTTCGGACAGGGGAGATACGCGGTATTTT	CASSLPSDRGDTRYF
TRBV12-3/TRBV12-4	TRBJ2-1	NA	NA	TGTGCCAGCAGTCGATCGGGGCTTTCAGGTAGTGAGCAGTTCTTC	CASSRSGLSGSEQFF
TRBV5-1	TRBJ2-6	few	NA	TGCGCCAGCAGCTTGGAGGTCTCTGAGGCCAACGTCCTGACTTTC	CASSLEVSEANVLTF
TRBV5-1	TRBJ1-5	NA	TRBD1	TGCGCCAGCAGCCCAGCCGGGACAGGTAATCAGCCCCAGCATTTT	CASSPAGTGNQPQHF
TRBV7-2	TRBJ2-1	NA	NA	TGTGCCAGCAGCTTAGAGGGGCGGAGTGAGCAGTTCTTC	CASSLEGRSEQFF
TRBV20-1	TRBJ2-7	NA	NA	TGCAGTGTTTTCGGGAAACTAAGGACTAACGGGAGACCCGAGCAGTACTTC	CSVFGKLRTNGRPEQYF
TRBV5-5	TRBJ2-2	NA	NA	TGTGCCAGCACCAAACCCCCAGGGGTGAACACCGGGGAGCTGTTTTTT	CASTKPPGVNTGELFF
TRBV4-3	TRBJ2-3	few	NA	TGCGCCAGCAGCCAAGAGGGGAATACGCAGTATTTT	CASSQEGNTQYF
TRBV28	TRBJ1-6	NA	NA	TGTGCCAGCAATGGGGCCTACAAAAATTCACCCCTCCACTTT	CASNGAYKNSPLHF
TRBV20-1	TRBJ2-3	few	NA	TGCAGTGCTGAGCAAGGAACCGCCACAGATACGCAGTATTTT	CSAEQGTATDTQYF
TRBV9	TRBJ2-5	many	NA	TGTGCCAGCAGCGTAGGGTCCGTCCCTGGGCAGACCCAGTACTTC	CASSVGSVPGQTQYF
TRBV7-2	TRBJ1-1	NA	NA	TGTGCCAGCAGCCCCAGTCGTGAAGGCACTGAAGCTTTCTTT	CASSPSREGTEAFF
TRBV12-5	TRBJ2-2	NA	TRBD1	TGTGCTAGTGGCCGTACAGGGGGTAACACCGGGGAGCTGTTTTTT	CASGRTGGNTGELFF
TRBV5-4	TRBJ2-7	many	TRBD2	TGTGCCAGCAGCCGGACTAGCGCTCACTACGAGCAGTACTTC	CASSRTSAHYEQYF
TRBV9	TRBJ2-1	NA	TRBD2	TGTGCCAGCAGCGTAGAGGCTAGCGGGAGTGGAGAGCAGTTCTTC	CASSVEASGSGEQFF
TRBV20-1	TRBJ2-7	many	NA	TGCAGTGCTAGAGATCAAGGCCGGGGACCCTACGAGCAGTACTTC	CSARDQGRGPYEQYF
TRBV20-1	TRBJ2-3	NA	NA	TGCAGTGCTAACTCGGGGGCATCCACAGATACGCAGTATTTT	CSANSGASTDTQYF
TRBV7-2	TRBJ2-7	many	NA	TGCGCCAGCAGCCTACTTGCGGGGTCCTACGAGCAGTACTTC	CASSLLAGSYEQYF
TRBV5-1	TRBJ2-7	once	NA	TGCGCCAGCAGTTCAACTGGCGGGACCTCCTACGAGCAGTACTTC	CASSSTGGTSYEQYF
TRBV20-1	TRBJ2-5	few	TRBD1	TGCAGTGCTAGGAGGGACAGGGGGACCGCGGACCTCTACAATGAGCAGTACTTC	CSARRDRGTADLYNEQYF